This T cell receptor (beta chain) was observed in a study of blood T cells in healthy people across ages. Primers used in a second PCR of roughly 6 to 11 cycles were a sample-barcoded 5' primer and a J-beta primer mix. Using its own MiXCR run on the 5' RACE reads, TCRdb lists one record per CDR3 protein. The profile covers about 970,000 distinct CDR3 sequences, with roughly 50% appearing a single time and about 22% taken by the ten largest. The germline gives CDR1 SGHKS, CDR2 YYEKEE (reference sequence). This CDR3 contains 16 residues. Between the trimmed V and J ends, which lost 4 bases and 4 bases, there was a span of 19 bases.

This TCR came from a woman aged 60-75 years in good health. The chain carries TRBV5-5 and TRBJ2-3; D might be TRBD1 (6 bases). Sample: blood. For the CDR3, the DNA is TGTGCCAGCAGCCCCGGTTGGGGGCTAGGGGCAGATACGCAGTATTTT. Translating gives CASSPGWGLGADTQYF.